Below, 19 T cell receptor beta chains from the same sample are listed, as sequenced in a study of T cell clones after liver transplantation. This table comes from immunoSEQ multiplex PCR, and its TCRdb copy is limited to in-frame clones, with some not included. This repertoire shows 65,000 to 85,000 clones, around 84% found once; its top ten account for less than 2.5%. Here the sequenced sample was CD4+ T cells from blood, taken around 50 months after liver transplant. These TCRs come from a human patient who received a liver transplant. Some T cells may originate from the graft donor.

This clone was picked up one time. The chain has TRBV6-1 and TRBJ1-3, with D unresolved. The germline CDR1 and CDR2 sequences are MNHNS and SASEGT. The CDR3 length is 13 residues. Trimming stripped 2 bases from V and 4 bases from J, with 6 bases between. The CDR3 is CASSERSGNTIYF. The CDR3 DNA sequence: TGTGCCAGCAGTGAACGATCCGGAAACACCATATATTTT.

As to this clone: A read error may produce the germline difference seen at one junction end. The chain has TRBV19 and TRBJ1-5; the D is unclear. The germline CDR1 and CDR2 sequences are LNHDA and SQIVND (reference sequence). CDR3 size: 15 residues. In nucleotides, the CDR3 is TGTGCCAGTAGTATAGACGGTAATAGCGATCAGCCCCAGCATTTT. Amino acid sequence: CASSIDGNSDQPQHF.

J is TRBJ2-2 and V is TRBV30; D gene unclear. The CDR3 totals 12 residues. With 4 bases removed from V and 7 bases from J, the gap between germline ends came to 10 bases. CDR1 GTSNPN and CDR2 SVGIG come from the germline V gene (reference sequence). CDR3 nucleotide sequence: TGTGCCTGGAATCTAGACCTCGGGGAGCTGTTTTTT. Translation: CAWNLDLGELFF.

This chain uses TRBV5-1 with TRBJ2-2; D is ambiguous. The germline gives CDR1 SGHRS, CDR2 YFSETQ. This CDR3 contains 13 residues. V was cut by 7 bases and J by 8 bases, with 15 bases left in between. In DNA form, the CDR3 reads TGCGCCAGCCTTTGGATGGAAACTGGGGAGCTGTTTTTT. Its translation is CASLWMETGELFF.

This clone came up many times. The chain links TRBV4-1 to TRBJ2-2; D is undetermined. Trimming left V 1 base short and J 1 base short, with 10 bases between. Germline lookup yields CDR1 MGHRA and CDR2 YSYEKL. The length of the CDR3 is 16 residues. The CDR3 coding sequence is TGCGCCAGCAGCCAAGTAGTATCGGTGAACACCGGGGAGCTGTTTTTT. This encodes CASSQVVSVNTGELFF.

This clone is a singleton in its sample. The genes are TRBV20-1 and TRBJ1-4; D gene unclear. Germline V gene lookup returns CDR1 DFQATT and CDR2 SNEGSKA (reference sequence). Trimming cost V 5 bases and J 6 bases, with 7 bases left between them. This CDR3 has 11 amino acids. The CDR3: CSAGRDEKLFF. CDR3 in DNA: TGCAGTGCTGGCCGGGATGAAAAACTGTTTTTT.

CDR3 nucleotides: TGTGCCAGCAGTGAAGTGGGGACCGGGAACAATCAGCCCCAGCATTTT. It is translated as CASSEVGTGNNQPQHF. The chain joins TRBV6-1 to TRBJ1-5; tentatively, D is TRBD1 (5 bases). Germline-derived CDR1 and CDR2 are MNHNS and SASEGT. The V and J ends lost 1 base and 3 bases respectively, with 13 bases between them. The CDR3 contains 16 residues.

The CDR3, as DNA: TGTGCCAGCAGCACCCAATACAGGGTAGGAGATACGCAGTATTTT. Translation gives CASSTQYRVGDTQYF. The V call is TRBV11-2, the J call TRBJ2-3; D may be TRBD1 (6 bases). This CDR3 comprises 15 residues. Between the trimmed V and J ends, which lost 5 bases and 5 bases, there was a span of 17 bases. Germline CDR1 is SGHAT and CDR2 is FQNNGV. Combining the CDR3 with reference TRBV11-2 and TRBJ2-3 gives the whole variable domain EAGVAQSPRYKIIEKRQSVAFWCNPISGHATLYWYQQILGQGPKLLIQFQNNGVVDDSQLPKDRFSAERLKGVDSTLKIQPAKLEDSAVYLCASSTQYRVGDTQYFGPGTRLTVL.

V and J are TRBV2 and TRBJ1-2, with D maybe TRBD1 (6 bases). The germline V gene encodes CDR1 SNHLY and CDR2 FYNNEI. V lost 3 bases, J lost 0 bases, and 11 bases lay in between. The CDR3 consists of 15 residues. DNA for the CDR3: TGTGCCAGCAGTGACTTAGGGGGAACTAACTATGGCTACACCTTC. As protein: CASSDLGGTNYGYTF.

The chain links TRBV5-6 to TRBJ1-1; D is undetermined. The CDR3 is 13 amino acids. From germline, CDR1 is SGHDT and CDR2 YYEEEE. Trimming cost V 5 bases and J 4 bases, with 12 bases left between them. In DNA, the CDR3 is TGTGCCAGCAGGAATCCCGGTGGCACTGAAGCTTTCTTT. This sequence encodes CASRNPGGTEAFF.

The rearrangement joins TRBV2 to TRBJ2-1; D gene unclear. The V gene lost 2 bases and the J gene lost 5 bases, with 16 bases spanning the gap. This CDR3 is 16 amino acids long. In germline, CDR1 is SNHLY, CDR2 FYNNEI. The CDR3 DNA sequence: TGTGCCAGCAGTGAATTTCGTTCTGCCGTCGACAATGAGCAGTTCTTC. It encodes CASSEFRSAVDNEQFF. The full variable domain, its missing parts supplied by reference TRBV2 and TRBJ2-1, is EPEVTQTPSHQVTQMGQEVILRCVPISNHLYFYWYRQILGQKVEFLVSFYNNEISEKSEIFDDQFSVERPDGSNFTLKIRSTKLEDSAMYFCASSEFRSAVDNEQFFGPGTRLTVL.

The genes are TRBV7-2 and TRBJ1-1; 9 nucleotides match TRBD1. CDR1 is SGHTA and CDR2 is FQGNSA in the germline V gene. V shed 0 bases and J 8 bases; nucleotides not matched to a gene: 1. The CDR3 covers 13 residues. The CDR3 sequence: CASSLATGGEAFF. DNA of the CDR3: TGTGCCAGCAGCTTAGCGACAGGGGGGGAAGCTTTCTTT.

This chain links TRBV4-1 with TRBJ1-5; tentatively, D is TRBD1 (5 bases). Looked up from germline, CDR1 is MGHRA and CDR2 is YSYEKL. This CDR3 is 15 amino acids long. The V end was cut by 1 base, the J end by 4 bases, with 11 bases between. In DNA form, the CDR3 reads TGCGCCAGCAGCCAAGGCAGGGCGGTAAATCAGCCCCAGCATTTT. Its translation: CASSQGRAVNQPQHF.

The count of this clone is one. V and J are TRBV7-2 and TRBJ2-3, with D possibly matching TRBD1 (6 bases). Trimming shortened V by 2 bases and J by 0 bases, and 6 bases separated the two germline ends. The CDR3 extends over 14 amino acids. The germline V gene encodes CDR1 SGHTA and CDR2 FQGNSA. CDR3 residues: CASSLQGSTDTQYF. CDR3 nucleotides: TGTGCCAGCAGCTTACAGGGGAGCACAGATACGCAGTATTTT.

The chain joins TRBV12-5 to TRBJ1-6, with no clear D. Germline V lookup: CDR1 LGHNT, CDR2 FRNRAP. This CDR3 spans 14 amino acids. Trimming cost V 1 base and J 8 bases, with 9 bases left between them. The CDR3 is CASGLGLGYSPLHF. CDR3 bases: TGTGCTAGTGGTTTGGGGCTGGGGTATTCACCCCTCCACTTT.

This chain connects TRBV2 to TRBJ2-4, with 13 bases that match TRBD2. The junction had 9 bases not matched to a gene; V was cut back by 5 bases and J by 5 bases. This CDR3 contains 17 residues. CDR1 SNHLY and CDR2 FYNNEI come from the germline V gene. CDR3 amino acids: CASSRAGGTSGENIQYF. The CDR3 DNA follows: TGTGCCAGCAGTAGGGCAGGTGGGACTAGCGGGGAAAACATTCAGTACTTC.

V usage is TRBV27 and J usage is TRBJ1-2; the D gene is possibly TRBD1 (6 bases). The germline V gene has CDR1 MNHEY and CDR2 SMNVEV (reference sequence). V was trimmed by 1 base and J by 7 bases, leaving 10 bases between them. The CDR3 covers 13 residues. CDR3 sequence (DNA): TGTGCCAGCAGTTTATGGACAGCTAGTGGCTACACCTTC. Amino acid sequence: CASSLWTASGYTF.

The J gene is TRBJ1-1, the V gene TRBV19; no clear D gene. Germline V gives CDR1 LNHDA, CDR2 SQIVND (reference sequence). The V gene lost 4 bases and the J gene lost 1 base, with 4 bases spanning the gap. CDR3 length: 12 residues. CDR3 residues: CASSTGNTEAFF. CDR3 nucleotide sequence: TGTGCCAGTAGTACAGGGAACACTGAAGCTTTCTTT.

The genes are TRBV7-2 and TRBJ1-1; tentatively, D is TRBD1 (6 bases). Trimming shortened V by 7 bases and J by 2 bases, and 17 bases separated the two germline ends. CDR3 size: 15 residues. Germline loops: CDR1 SGHTA, CDR2 FQGNSA. For the CDR3, the DNA is TGTGCCAGCATCGAAGGGGGAGCAGGAAACACTGAAGCTTTCTTT. Its translation is CASIEGGAGNTEAFF.